The next 16 T cell receptor beta chains were all read from a single sample in a study of blood T cells in healthy people across ages (dated by TCRdb to between 2014 and 2017). Libraries were made using 5' RACE. TCRdb records Illumina HiSeq 2500 as the sequencer. A second PCR of about 6 to 11 cycles was performed with a sample-barcoded 5' primer and a J-beta primer mix. TCRdb took the public reads, trimmed them with fastp at Q25, ran MiXCR for clone calling and kept in-frame beta chains. Entries that share a CDR3 protein sequence are merged under the most common genes and DNA. This sample has roughly 700,000 distinct CDR3 sequences in its table, and around 45% of those were observed once. The top ten hold roughly 34% of the sample. The specimen was blood. Receptor source: a woman aged 55-70 years in good health.

This clonotype was observed a few times. A junction boundary mismatches the germline segment, possibly from a read error. The V call is TRBV4-2, the J call TRBJ1-1, with 7 bases fitting TRBD1. CDR3 size: 14 residues. Germline CDR1 is LGHNA and CDR2 is YNFKEQ. In nucleotides, the CDR3 is TGTGCCAGCGGCCAAGACAGGGTCTACACTGAAGCTTTCTTT. This translates into CASGQDRVYTEAFF.

This clonotype was found a few times. V is TRBV29-1 and J is TRBJ2-5; D unresolved. The CDR3 covers 13 residues. Germline V CDR1 and CDR2: SQVTM, ANQGSEA. The V end was cut by 6 bases, the J end by 4 bases, with 15 bases between. The CDR3, as DNA: TGCAGCGTCGTTAGGCAGGTAGCAGAGACCCAGTACTTC. Translating it yields CSVVRQVAETQYF.

CDR3 in DNA: TGTGCCAGCAGGTTCACTAGCGGTAAAGAGACCCAGTACTTC. Translating it yields CASRFTSGKETQYF. The chain combines TRBV7-2 with TRBJ2-5; 8 nucleotides match TRBD2. CDR1 and CDR2 from the germline V gene are SGHTA and FQGNSA. Unmatched junction bases numbered 6, after V lost 6 bases and J lost 3 bases. This CDR3 is built from 14 residues.

J is TRBJ2-1 and V is TRBV29-1; D remains ambiguous. The V end lost 3 bases, the J end lost 8 bases, and 17 bases lay between the germline ends. The CDR3 loop spans 14 amino acids. CDR1 is SQVTM, CDR2 ANQGSEA, per germline. The CDR3 here is CSVDGLDSVYEQFF. The CDR3 region has the DNA TGCAGCGTTGATGGGCTAGATAGTGTCTATGAGCAGTTCTTC.

V usage is TRBV27 and J usage is TRBJ2-4; 8 bases map to TRBD1. The CDR3 extends over 13 amino acids. V shed 6 bases and J 3 bases; nucleotides not matched to a gene: 1. Germline-derived CDR1 and CDR2 are MNHEY and SMNVEV (reference sequence). Here the CDR3 reads CASRGQDKNIQYF. Here the CDR3 DNA reads TGTGCCAGCAGGGGACAGGACAAAAACATTCAGTACTTC.

This clonotype was seen more than once but under ten times. The chain is built from TRBV6-2 or TRBV6-3 and TRBJ2-7, with 9 bases aligning to TRBD1. The germline CDR1 and CDR2 sequences are MNHEY and SVGEGT. The CDR3 contains 15 residues. Trimming removed 4 bases from V and 5 bases from J; junction bases left unmatched: 9. The CDR3 DNA sequence: TGTGCCAGCAGTTTCCTAAGGACAGGGGATAACGAGCAGTACTTC. This gives the protein CASSFLRTGDNEQYF.

The chain uses TRBV20-1 and TRBJ2-7, with a weak D call TRBD1 (6 bases). The CDR3 sequence is 15 residues long. From germline, CDR1 is DFQATT and CDR2 SNEGSKA (reference sequence). V lost 0 bases and J 2 bases, leaving 14 bases between the germline ends. Written as DNA, the CDR3 is TGCAGTGCTAGAGATTTTGGGACATCTGCCTACGAGCAGTACTTC. This encodes CSARDFGTSAYEQYF.

This clonotype was picked up a small number of times. J is TRBJ2-7 and V is TRBV7-2; 7 bases line up with TRBD1. V was clipped by 5 bases and J by 3 bases; unmatched bases: 10. The CDR3 contains 15 residues. The germline CDR1 and CDR2 sequences are SGHTA and FQGNSA. The CDR3 here is CASSQRTGAYYEQYF. The CDR3 nucleotides are TGTGCCAGCAGCCAACGTACAGGGGCCTACTACGAGCAGTACTTC.

This clonotype was seen a single time. The chain couples TRBV18 to TRBJ2-7, with 8 bases lining up with TRBD2. Germline V CDR1 and CDR2: KGHSH, LQKENI. CDR3 length equals 15 residues. V shed 2 bases, J shed 3 bases, and the junction held 6 bases outside the gene matches. In nucleotides, the CDR3 is TGTGCCAGCTCACCAGGACTAGCTGAGGACTACGAGCAGTACTTC. It yields the protein CASSPGLAEDYEQYF.

The chain joins TRBV7-3 to TRBJ2-3; D call uncertain. The CDR3 consists of 14 residues. CDR1 SGHTA and CDR2 FQGTGA come from the germline V gene. V was cut by 5 bases and J by 4 bases, with 13 bases left in between. The CDR3 is CASSPRLDADTQYF. The CDR3 nucleotides read TGTGCCAGCAGCCCCAGACTGGATGCAGATACGCAGTATTTT.

This clonotype was observed at least ten times. The chain has TRBV5-5 and TRBJ2-3; D not certain. Looked up from germline, CDR1 is SGHKS and CDR2 is YYEKEE (reference sequence). V lost 0 bases and J 0 bases, leaving 11 bases between the germline ends. This CDR3 is built from 16 residues. The DNA of the CDR3 is TGTGCCAGCAGCTTGGCCGGGTCAGCTAGCACAGATACGCAGTATTTT. The encoded protein is CASSLAGSASTDTQYF.

V and J are TRBV27 and TRBJ2-1, with D unclear. The germline gives CDR1 MNHEY, CDR2 SMNVEV (reference sequence). The CDR3 has 12 residues. The germline V and J ends were trimmed by 4 bases and 12 bases, with 13 bases remaining between them. For the CDR3, the DNA is TGTGCCAGCAGTTCCACATCACGGGCGCAGTTCTTC. It specifies CASSSTSRAQFF.

This clonotype was seen a handful of times. The V and J genes are TRBV20-1 and TRBJ2-3; 9 bases match TRBD2. CDR3 length: 15 amino acids. Unmatched junction bases numbered 10, after V lost 3 bases and J lost 6 bases. From germline, CDR1 is DFQATT and CDR2 SNEGSKA (reference sequence). CDR3 bases: TGCAGTGCTAGGGCGGGAGGGCCCCTGTCGGATACGCAGTATTTT. Its protein is CSARAGGPLSDTQYF.

The chain links TRBV20-1 to TRBJ2-5; D not resolved. CDR1 is DFQATT, CDR2 SNEGSKA, per germline (reference sequence). The CDR3 consists of 13 residues. Trimming removed 3 bases at V and 5 bases at J, with 13 bases between. The CDR3 region has the DNA TGCAGTGCTAGGACACTCGCGTCCGAGACCCAGTACTTC. This codes for CSARTLASETQYF.

V is TRBV29-1 and J is TRBJ1-2; D uncertain. CDR1 and CDR2 from the germline V gene are SQVTM and ANQGSEA. V gave up 6 bases and J gave up 0 bases, with 14 bases separating them. The CDR3 covers 14 residues. The CDR3 reads CSVNTSGTNYGYTF. The CDR3 DNA reads TGCAGCGTCAATACATCCGGTACTAACTATGGCTACACCTTC. Full variable domain (missing parts from reference TRBV29-1 and TRBJ1-2): SAVISQKPSRDICQRGTSLTIQCQVDSQVTMMFWYRQQPGQSLTLIATANQGSEATYESGFVIDKFPISRPNLTFSTLTVSNMSPEDSSIYLCSVNTSGTNYGYTFGSGTRLTVV.

As concerns this clonotype: This may be a read error, as it is one base from a much larger clone. V and J are TRBV7-8 and TRBJ2-1; D possibly uses TRBD1 or TRBD2 (5 bases each). Germline V gene data show CDR1 as SGHVS and CDR2 as FQNEAQ. V dropped 1 base and J dropped 10 bases, with 29 bases sitting between them. The CDR3 is made up of 19 amino acids. The CDR3 DNA follows: TGTGCCAGCAGCTTAGGACGTGCGTCTTTACGGGGTTTTGGGGACGAGCAGTTCTTC. Translation: CASSLGRASLRGFGDEQFF.